This TCR beta chain was identified in a study of T-cell memory formation after mild COVID-19. Study as a whole: The two donors had largely donor-specific TCR clusters.

Broader study findings: Contracting CD4+ clones were located mainly in CM and EM, and CD8+ clones in EMRA. Day 15 to 85 contracting clones showed balanced CD4/CD8; later expanders leaned CD4+.

Germline loops: CDR1 MNHEY, CDR2 SMNVEV (reference sequence). The V gene lost 8 bases and the J gene lost 4 bases, with 12 bases spanning the gap. CDR3 size: 12 residues. cDNA libraries for TCR alpha and TCR beta, carrying sample barcodes and UMIs, came from 5'RACE with constant-segment primers. TCRdb re-called the 5' RACE reads through MiXCR, storing one row per CDR3 protein. Altogether around 400,000 distinct CDR3 sequences are present, around 24% being singletons, with the ten largest covering about 10%. This clonotype showed up just a few times. The antigen is unknown. The material sequenced was PBMCs or a T cell subset sorted from them (not recorded which). The receptor was derived from an adult woman who had mild COVID-19 (a few samples of this study predate the infection). Cell type and time point are not known. This chain uses TRBV27 with TRBJ2-7; the D gene is possibly TRBD2 (6 bases). The CDR3: CASGGNYYEQYF. CDR3 DNA sequence: TGTGCCAGCGGCGGGAACTATTACGAGCAGTACTTC.